The 25 T cell receptor beta chains presented below share a single source sample, sequenced in a study of patients and donors after allogeneic stem cell transplantation. In TCRdb, the RT-PCR reads were re-called with MiXCR into one record per CDR3 protein. The sample lists about a million distinct CDR3 sequences; about a sixth were seen once. Sample: blood, either unsorted or a sorted T cell fraction (not recorded which). The origin of the receptors is a human donor who was either an allogeneic HSCT recipient or a stem cell or donor lymphocyte infusion donor (not recorded which). It is not recorded whose cells these are; they may come from a transplant donor.

The rearrangement uses TRBV5-4 and TRBJ2-7; tentatively, D is TRBD2 (5 bases). The ends were cut back, 4 bases at V and 3 bases at J, with 14 bases in the middle. The CDR3 sequence is 14 residues long. The germline V gene encodes CDR1 SGHNT and CDR2 YYREEE (reference sequence). CDR3 region: CASSVVERSYEQYF. CDR3 bases: TGTGCCAGCAGCGTGGTCGAGCGGAGCTACGAGCAGTACTTC.

This clonotype was detected many times. V is TRBV5-6 and J is TRBJ2-1, with TRBD2 matching over 12 bases. The CDR3 extends over 16 amino acids. V dropped 3 bases and J dropped 5; count of bases not matched to a gene: 6. Per germline, CDR1 SGHDT and CDR2 YYEEEE. For the CDR3, the DNA is TGTGCCAGCAGCTCTCTAGCGGGGGGGCCCAACAATGAGCAGTTCTTC. Encoded protein: CASSSLAGGPNNEQFF.

This clonotype has a handful of counts. The rearrangement uses TRBV5-1 and TRBJ2-3; D not resolved. The CDR3 has 17 amino acids. Trimming cost V 4 bases and J 5 bases, with 23 bases left between them. CDR1 is SGHRS, CDR2 YFSETQ, per germline. As DNA, the CDR3 is TGCGCCAGCAGCGAAGTCGACGGCACAATGAAGAGAGATACGCAGTATTTT. This gives the protein CASSEVDGTMKRDTQYF. Variable domain in full (rest from reference TRBV5-1 and TRBJ2-3): KAGVTQTPRYLIKTRGQQVTLSCSPISGHRSVSWYQQTPGQGLQFLFEYFSETQRNKGNFPGRFSGRQFSNSRSEMNVSTLELGDSALYLCASSEVDGTMKRDTQYFGPGTRLTVL.

V gene TRBV5-1 combines with J gene TRBJ1-1; 11 bases map to TRBD1. Trimming took 4 bases from V and 3 from J; bases not matched to a gene: 8. The CDR3 is 16 residues long. Germline V lookup: CDR1 SGHRS, CDR2 YFSETQ. The CDR3 loop reads CASSLGQGAYDTEAFF. CDR3 DNA sequence: TGCGCCAGCAGCCTTGGACAGGGGGCGTATGACACTGAAGCTTTCTTT.

This sequence joins TRBV20-1 and TRBJ2-3; TRBD2 matches at 7 bases. CDR3 length: 14 residues. V shed 6 bases, J shed 1 base, and the junction held 7 bases outside the gene matches. In germline, CDR1 is DFQATT, CDR2 SNEGSKA (reference sequence). In DNA, the CDR3 is TGCAGTGCGCCTAAGCGGGGAGGCACAGATACGCAGTATTTT. The encoded protein is CSAPKRGGTDTQYF.

This clonotype came up a few times. This rearrangement joins TRBV5-1 to TRBJ2-5; TRBD2 aligns across 9 bases. The germline V gene has CDR1 SGHRS and CDR2 YFSETQ. This CDR3 has 13 amino acids. Losses at the gene ends were 9 bases for V and 1 base for J; bases not matched to a gene: 4. The CDR3 sequence: CATKAGGQETQYF. The CDR3 DNA reads as TGCGCCACCAAAGCGGGGGGCCAAGAGACCCAGTACTTC.

Only one count was recorded for this clonotype. The chain joins TRBV4-1 to TRBJ2-7; 9 nucleotides align to TRBD2. V shed 4 bases, J shed 7 bases, and the junction held 8 bases outside the gene matches. This CDR3 is 14 amino acids long. CDR1 is MGHRA, CDR2 YSYEKL, per germline. The CDR3 DNA reads TGCGCCAGCAGCCTCAGCGGGGGGCTGGGGGAGCAGTACTTC. It yields the protein CASSLSGGLGEQYF.

The rearrangement uses TRBV25-1 and TRBJ1-1; the D gene is possibly TRBD1 (5 bases). This CDR3 has 15 residues. Germline V lookup: CDR1 MGHDK, CDR2 SYGVNS. V shed 4 bases and J shed 0 bases, with 12 bases lying between them. The CDR3 nucleotides read TGTGCCAGCAGTGTCACAGGCACCATGAACACTGAAGCTTTCTTT. Amino acid sequence: CASSVTGTMNTEAFF.

V is TRBV7-2 and J is TRBJ2-3, with a tentative D call TRBD2 (7 bases). Germline-derived CDR1 and CDR2 are SGHTA and FQGNSA. Trimming removed 4 bases at V and 2 bases at J, with 13 bases between. CDR3 length: 15 residues. CDR3 sequence: CASSSAGHYTDTQYF. The CDR3 DNA sequence: TGTGCCAGCAGCTCAGCGGGACACTACACAGATACGCAGTATTTT. The entire variable domain, with the rest obtained from reference TRBV7-2 and TRBJ2-3, is as follows: GAGVSQSPSNKVTEKGKDVELRCDPISGHTALYWYRQSLGQGLEFLIYFQGNSAPDKSGLPSDRFSAERTGGSVSTLTIQRTQQEDSAVYLCASSSAGHYTDTQYFGPGTRLTVL.

This clonotype was seen more than once but under ten times. The chain recombines TRBV12-3 or TRBV12-4 with TRBJ1-5; D remains ambiguous. V was clipped by 0 bases and J by 2 bases, with 20 bases between them. The CDR3 runs 19 residues. The DNA for the CDR3 is TGTGCCAGCAGTTTAGCCAAGTCGGGGTACGCTTCGGGCAATCAGCCCCAGCATTTT. Translated, it gives CASSLAKSGYASGNQPQHF.

The chain links TRBV9 to TRBJ2-3; 11 bases align to TRBD2. There are 16 residues in the CDR3. In germline, CDR1 is SGDLS, CDR2 YYNGEE. J was trimmed by 2 bases and V by 0 bases; bases with no gene match: 2. The CDR3 DNA follows: TGTGCCAGCAGCGTAGGACTAGCGGGAAACACAGATACGCAGTATTTT. Protein sequence: CASSVGLAGNTDTQYF.

This clonotype has only a few counts. V is TRBV6-2 or TRBV6-3 and J is TRBJ1-5; no reliable D call. The CDR3 loop spans 14 amino acids. Trimming left V 9 bases short and J 5 bases short, with 17 bases between. Germline V gene lookup returns CDR1 MNHEY and CDR2 SVGEGT. In DNA form, the CDR3 reads TGTGCCAGTTCGGACCCACCAGAGGATCAGCCCCAGCATTTT. It yields the protein CASSDPPEDQPQHF.

The gene calls are TRBV15 and TRBJ1-4, with TRBD1 matching 7 bases. CDR1 and CDR2 from the germline V gene are LNHNV and YYDKDF (reference sequence). V shed 3 bases, J shed 0 bases, and the junction held 10 bases outside the gene matches. The CDR3 has 18 amino acids. CDR3 sequence reads: CATSSSGTAFATNEKLFF. DNA for the CDR3: TGTGCCACCAGCAGCTCCGGGACAGCCTTTGCAACTAATGAAAAACTGTTTTTT.

The chain carries TRBV9 and TRBJ1-5, with D maybe TRBD1 (5 bases). The CDR3 covers 14 residues. The germline V gene has CDR1 SGDLS and CDR2 YYNGEE. V was pared by 4 bases and J by 2 bases, with 10 bases between. The CDR3 protein is CASSKGGGNQPQHF. The CDR3, as DNA: TGTGCCAGCAGCAAGGGAGGGGGCAATCAGCCCCAGCATTTT.

This clonotype was counted ten times or more. The rearrangement joins TRBV20-1 to TRBJ1-5; D is unclear. Germline CDR1 reads DFQATT; CDR2 reads SNEGSKA (reference sequence). The V gene lost 6 bases and the J gene lost 1 base, with 13 bases spanning the gap. The CDR3 totals 14 residues. The CDR3: CSATNIISNQPQHF. In nucleotides, the CDR3 is TGCAGTGCCACCAATATAATAAGCAATCAGCCCCAGCATTTT.

This clonotype has a handful of counts. This chain joins TRBV12-3 or TRBV12-4 and TRBJ1-1, with D perhaps TRBD1 (5 bases). Trimming pared 5 bases from V and 3 bases from J, leaving 13 bases between. There are 14 residues in the CDR3. CDR3 sequence (DNA): TGTGCCAGCAGTGTCGGGGCGCGAGACACTGAAGCTTTCTTT. Translated, it gives CASSVGARDTEAFF.

This clonotype showed up many times. The chain couples TRBV12-3 or TRBV12-4 to TRBJ2-1; 9 bases line up with TRBD1. The CDR3 is made up of 17 amino acids. The V and J ends lost 6 bases and 3 bases, in that order; junction bases with no gene match: 12. The CDR3 region has the DNA TGTGCCAGCAGCCTTAGTTTGAGGGGACAGGGCTACAATGAGCAGTTCTTC. Translating gives CASSLSLRGQGYNEQFF.

The rearrangement links TRBV20-1 to TRBJ2-3, with 9 bases aligning to TRBD2. J lost 6 bases, V lost 6 bases, and 7 bases had no gene match. The CDR3 extends over 13 amino acids. Germline V gene sequence: CDR1 DFQATT, CDR2 SNEGSKA (reference sequence). As DNA, the CDR3 is TGCAGTGCCATACTAGCGGGCTCGGATACGCAGTATTTT. Translating gives CSAILAGSDTQYF.

The rearrangement uses TRBV3-1 and TRBJ1-4; no definite D call. The length of the CDR3 is 16 residues. Germline assignment: CDR1 LGHDT and CDR2 YNNKEL (reference sequence). The ends were cut back, 0 bases at V and 2 bases at J, with 10 bases in the middle. CDR3 region: CASSQEGGRTNEKLFF. The CDR3, as DNA: TGTGCCAGCAGCCAAGAAGGAGGCCGGACTAATGAAAAACTGTTTTTT.

This clonotype occurred a few times. V is TRBV12-3 or TRBV12-4 and J is TRBJ2-7; no firm D call. There are 14 residues in the CDR3. The V end was cut by 0 bases, the J end by 6 bases, with 12 bases between. The CDR3 DNA sequence: TGTGCCAGCAGTTTAGCGGGTCGAAGCCTCGAGCAGTACTTC. Amino acid sequence: CASSLAGRSLEQYF.

The genes are TRBV20-1 and TRBJ2-1; perhaps TRBD2 as D (5 bases). V dropped 7 bases and J dropped 4 bases, with 17 bases sitting between them. The germline V gene has CDR1 DFQATT and CDR2 SNEGSKA (reference sequence). The CDR3 contains 14 residues. CDR3 bases: TGCAGTGTTTTCGGCTCGCCGGGATACAATGAGCAGTTCTTC. It translates to CSVFGSPGYNEQFF.

This clonotype has a count of ten or more. The V gene is TRBV12-3 or TRBV12-4, the J gene TRBJ1-2; D ambiguous. V shed 4 bases and J shed 4 bases, with 10 bases lying between them. The CDR3 length is 13 residues. CDR3 sequence: CASSSDVVYGYTF. CDR3 DNA: TGTGCCAGCAGTTCCGACGTTGTCTATGGCTACACCTTC.

This clonotype came up once. The rearrangement uses TRBV24-1 and TRBJ2-5; maybe TRBD2 (6 bases). This CDR3 has 13 amino acids. Between the trimmed V and J ends, which lost 11 bases and 2 bases, there was a span of 14 bases. Germline V gene sequence: CDR1 KGHDR, CDR2 SFDVKD. The CDR3 DNA follows: TGTGCCATCGCGCAGGGAGGACAAGAGACCCAGTACTTC. This codes for CAIAQGGQETQYF.

This clonotype was seen a few times. The J gene is TRBJ1-5, the V gene TRBV12-3 or TRBV12-4; TRBD1 agrees at 11 bases. The J segment lost 5 bases and the V segment lost 4 bases, leaving 4 bases of the junction unmatched. The CDR3 spans 15 residues. CDR3 nucleotide sequence: TGTGCCAGCAGTTGGACAGGGGGCCGGGATCAGCCCCAGCATTTT. Protein sequence: CASSWTGGRDQPQHF.

This rearrangement joins TRBV6-2 or TRBV6-3 to TRBJ2-2; TRBD2 aligns across 7 bases. V shed 6 bases, J shed 5 bases, and the junction held 6 bases outside the gene matches. The CDR3 runs to 14 residues. The V gene's germline CDR1 is MNHEY and CDR2 SVGEGT. CDR3 amino acids: CASSRSGTTGELFF. The CDR3 nucleotides are TGTGCCAGCAGCCGCAGCGGGACTACCGGGGAGCTGTTTTTT.